This is a list of T cell receptor beta chains from one sample in a study of OX40 agonist ivuxolimab in advanced cancers. The assay was immunoSEQ multiplex PCR, and TCRdb's table has in-frame clones only and misses some. The sample records 40,000 to 50,000 clones, approximately 91% being singletons. The material sequenced was CD4+ or CD8+ T cells sorted from blood, taken in a trial of the OX40 agonist ivuxolimab. These receptors were collected from an adult with an advanced solid tumor such as melanoma, head and neck, liver or kidney cancer. CDR3s include the opening cysteine and the closing phenylalanine or tryptophan. A D gene is named only where the DNA matches it firmly. The size entry is marked missing in some rows and otherwise reads once, few, many or a size class.

>NA|TRBV7-6|TRBJ2-3|NA
TGTGCCAGCAGCTTCGGGGCTGATACGCAGTATTTT
CASSFGADTQYF
>NA|TRBV9|TRBJ2-7|NA
TGTGCCAGCAGCGTAATGGGTGAACCCTACGAGCAGTACTTC
CASSVMGEPYEQYF
>NA|TRBV7-3|TRBJ1-1|NA
TGTGCCAGCAGCGTGGACAGGAACACTGAAGCTTTCTTT
CASSVDRNTEAFF
>TRBD1|TRBV5-4|TRBJ1-4|once
TGTGCCAGCAGCTCGGGACAGGGTGCAACTAATGAAAAACTGTTTTTT
CASSSGQGATNEKLFF
>NA|TRBV6-5|TRBJ1-4|NA
TGTGCCAGCAGGGACGTACAGGGAACTAATGAAAAACTGTTTTTT
CASRDVQGTNEKLFF
>TRBD1|TRBV5-1|TRBJ2-7|few
TGCGCCAGCAGCTTGCAGGGACAGGGCTACGAGCAGTACTTC
CASSLQGQGYEQYF
>NA|TRBV29-1|TRBJ2-1|once
TGCAGCGTCCCAAGGGGGGGGAGGAGCGCTGACAATGAGCAGTTCTTC
CSVPRGGRSADNEQFF
>NA|TRBV6-1|TRBJ2-3|once
TGTGCCAGCAGTATTAACCCTAGCACAGATACGCAGTATTTT
CASSINPSTDTQYF
>TRBD2|TRBV6-1|TRBJ2-3|NA
TGTGCCAGCAGTGACAGAGGACTAGCGGGAGGGGGCACAGATACGCAGTATTTT
CASSDRGLAGGGTDTQYF
>NA|TRBV6-6|TRBJ2-3|NA
TGTGCCAGCAGTTACTCGATTTCGGGGTTGACAGATACGCAGTATTTT
CASSYSISGLTDTQYF
>NA|TRBV28|TRBJ2-2|NA
TGTGCCAGCAGTTCCCCACCCGAGACTTGGAACACCGGGGAGCTGTTTTTT
CASSSPPETWNTGELFF
>NA|TRBV29-1|TRBJ2-5|NA
TGCAGCGTTGAATACGGGGAGACCCAGTACTTC
CSVEYGETQYF
>NA|TRBV5-4|TRBJ2-2|NA
TGTGCCAGCAGCTTGTATGGGGGAGAGATTTCCGGGGAGCTGTTTTTT
CASSLYGGEISGELFF
>TRBD2|TRBV27|TRBJ2-1|once
TGTGCCAGCAGTTTAGGTAGCGGGGGATACAATGAGCAGTTCTTC
CASSLGSGGYNEQFF
>TRBD1|TRBV7-2|TRBJ2-4|NA
TGTGCCAGCAGCTCGGACAGGGTGGCCAAAAACATTCAGTACTTC
CASSSDRVAKNIQYF
>NA|TRBV7-2|TRBJ2-5|NA
TGTGCCAGCAGCTTGAATGGGGGGCAAGAGACCCAGTACTTC
CASSLNGGQETQYF
>TRBD1|TRBV18|TRBJ1-2|NA
TGTGCCAGCTCACCCAGGACAGGGGATAATGGCTACACCTTC
CASSPRTGDNGYTF
>NA|TRBV6-5|TRBJ1-2|once
TGTGCCAGCAGTTCAGGGGACCGTTTTGGCTACACCTTC
CASSSGDRFGYTF
>NA|TRBV7-9|TRBJ2-5|NA
TGTGCCAGCAGCTTAGTGTCCCAGAAGCAAGAGACCCAGTACTTC
CASSLVSQKQETQYF
>TRBD1|TRBV6-1|TRBJ2-7|NA
TGTGCCAGCAGTCCAGACAGGGCGGGCTACGAGCAGTACTTC
CASSPDRAGYEQYF
>NA|TRBV29-1|TRBJ2-2|NA
TGCAGCGTTGTAAGAGGGGCGGTCACCGGGGAGCTGTTTTTT
CSVVRGAVTGELFF
>NA|TRBV6-6|TRBJ2-7|NA
TGTGCCAGCACCACCGGTGCTACGGGCCACGAGCAGTACTTC
CASTTGATGHEQYF
>TRBD2|TRBV30|TRBJ2-5|NA
TGTGCCTGGAGTGTACGAGGTCTAGCGGGAGGCGGGGAGACCCAGTACTTC
CAWSVRGLAGGGETQYF
>TRBD1|TRBV29-1|TRBJ2-7|once
TGCAGCGTTGGGGACAGGGTCCCCAACTACGAGCAGTACTTC
CSVGDRVPNYEQYF
>TRBD1|TRBV18|TRBJ2-7|once
TGTGCCAGCTCACGTCGACAGGGCACCGTCTACGAGCAGTACTTC
CASSRRQGTVYEQYF
>TRBD2|TRBV6-5|TRBJ2-3|NA
TGTGCCAGCAGTTCCCAAGGCGGGAGGGTTTCTGATACGCAGTATTTT
CASSSQGGRVSDTQYF
>NA|TRBV4-3|TRBJ2-7|NA
TGCGCCAGCAGCCAAGATCAGATGTACGAGCAGTACTTC
CASSQDQMYEQYF
>NA|TRBV6-5|TRBJ1-5|NA
TGTGCCAGCAGCCCCGGGTGGGATCAGCCCCAGCATTTT
CASSPGWDQPQHF
>NA|TRBV7-3|TRBJ1-1|NA
TGTGCCAGCAGCCTCACCCGGAACACTGAAGCTTTCTTT
CASSLTRNTEAFF
>TRBD1|TRBV7-2|TRBJ2-7|once
TGTGCCAGCAGCACCACAGGGGGCGCATCTCACGAGCAGTACTTC
CASSTTGGASHEQYF
>NA|TRBV7-3|TRBJ1-1|NA
TGTGCCAGCAGCTTTTCACAGAACACTGAAGCTTTCTTT
CASSFSQNTEAFF
>NA|TRBV28|TRBJ2-2|few
TGTGCCAGCAGTTTAAGAGTAGCGTGGAACACCGGGGAGCTGTTTTTT
CASSLRVAWNTGELFF
>NA|TRBV5-4|TRBJ2-7|NA
TGTGCCAGCAGCTTGGACAGGGCGGCGTCCTACGAGCAGTACTTC
CASSLDRAASYEQYF
>TRBD2|TRBV7-2|TRBJ2-2|NA
TGTGCCAGCAGGCCCTTTGCGGGAGTTGGCGGGGAGCTGTTTTTT
CASRPFAGVGGELFF
>NA|TRBV7-3|TRBJ2-2|NA
TGTGCCAGCAGCTTAAACCCCTACACCGGGGAGCTGTTTTTT
CASSLNPYTGELFF
>NA|TRBV5-6|TRBJ2-5|few
TGTGCCAGCAGCGGGGGAGGAGGGGAGACCCAGTACTTC
CASSGGGGETQYF
>NA|TRBV5-6|TRBJ2-1|NA
TGTGCCAGCAGCTCCGGGAAGGACGAACGCACCTACAATGAGCAGTTCTTC
CASSSGKDERTYNEQFF